This TCR beta chain was sequenced during a study of T cells after yellow fever vaccination. TCRdb used MiXCR to reprocess the 5' RACE reads, holding one entry per CDR3 protein. In the table there are around 350,000 distinct CDR3 sequences, 9.5% to 13% of which are singletons. This clonotype was detected a few times. With V trimmed by 6 bases and J by 5 bases, 5 bases remained unmatched. Germline CDR1 SGHTA, CDR2 FQGNSA. The CDR3 spans 13 residues. The material was PBMCs, obtained on the day of the first yellow fever vaccination. The TCR originated in a man in his late teens or twenties who received the YFV17D yellow fever vaccine. The chain is built from TRBV7-2 and TRBJ2-5; 8 nucleotides align to TRBD1. CDR3 sequence reads: CASRRQGQETQYF. The CDR3 coding sequence is TGTGCCAGCAGGAGACAGGGGCAGGAGACCCAGTACTTC.